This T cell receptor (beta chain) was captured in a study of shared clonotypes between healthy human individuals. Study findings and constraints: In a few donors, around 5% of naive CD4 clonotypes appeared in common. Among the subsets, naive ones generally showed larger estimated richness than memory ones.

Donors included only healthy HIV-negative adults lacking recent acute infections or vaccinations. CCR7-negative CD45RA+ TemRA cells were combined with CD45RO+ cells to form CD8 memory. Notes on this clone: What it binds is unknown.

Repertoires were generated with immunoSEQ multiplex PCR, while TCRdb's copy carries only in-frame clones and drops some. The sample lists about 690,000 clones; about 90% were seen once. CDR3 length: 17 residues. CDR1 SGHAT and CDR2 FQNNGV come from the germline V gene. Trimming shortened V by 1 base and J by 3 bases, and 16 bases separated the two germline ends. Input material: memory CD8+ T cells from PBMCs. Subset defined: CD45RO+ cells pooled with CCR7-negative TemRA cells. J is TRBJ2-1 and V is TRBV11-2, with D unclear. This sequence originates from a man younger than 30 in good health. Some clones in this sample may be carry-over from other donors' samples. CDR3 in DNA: TGTGCCAGCAGCTTAGGGCCCGAACAAAGGAACTACAATGAGCAGTTCTTC. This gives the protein CASSLGPEQRNYNEQFF.